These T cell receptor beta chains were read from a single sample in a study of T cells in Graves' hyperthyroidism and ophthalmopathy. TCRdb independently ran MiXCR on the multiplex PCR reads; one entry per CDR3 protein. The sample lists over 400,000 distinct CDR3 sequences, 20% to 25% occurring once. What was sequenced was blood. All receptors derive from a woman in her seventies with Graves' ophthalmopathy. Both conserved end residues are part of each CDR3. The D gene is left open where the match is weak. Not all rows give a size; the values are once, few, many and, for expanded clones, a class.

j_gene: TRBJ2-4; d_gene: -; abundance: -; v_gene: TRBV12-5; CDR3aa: CASGLGALAKNIQYF; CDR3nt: TGTGCTAGTGGTCTAGGGGCCTTAGCCAAAAACATTCAGTACTTC
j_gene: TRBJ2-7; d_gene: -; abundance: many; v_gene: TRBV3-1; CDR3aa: CASSQQGVHEQYF; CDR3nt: TGTGCCAGCAGCCAACAGGGTGTCCACGAGCAGTACTTC
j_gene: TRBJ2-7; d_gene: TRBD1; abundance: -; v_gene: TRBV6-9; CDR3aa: CASSYPDRDYEQYF; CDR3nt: TGTGCCAGCAGTTACCCGGACAGGGACTACGAGCAGTACTTC
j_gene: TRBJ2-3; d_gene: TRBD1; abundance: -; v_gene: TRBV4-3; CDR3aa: CASSRQGAVDTQYF; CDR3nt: TGCGCCAGCAGCAGACAGGGGGCTGTAGATACGCAGTATTTT
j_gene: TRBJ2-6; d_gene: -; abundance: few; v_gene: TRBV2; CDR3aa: CASSFLSSGANVLTF; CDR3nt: TGTGCCAGCAGTTTCTTAAGCTCTGGGGCCAACGTCCTGACTTTC
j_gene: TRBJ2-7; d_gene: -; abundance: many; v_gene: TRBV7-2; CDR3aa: CASSVQGYEQYF; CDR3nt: TGTGCCAGCAGCGTACAGGGCTACGAGCAGTACTTC
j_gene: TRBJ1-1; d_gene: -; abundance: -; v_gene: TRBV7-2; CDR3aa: CASRKQVVRTEAFF; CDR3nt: TGTGCCAGCAGGAAACAGGTCGTGAGGACTGAAGCTTTCTTT
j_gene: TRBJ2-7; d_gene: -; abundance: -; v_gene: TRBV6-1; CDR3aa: CASRQGTVSYEQYF; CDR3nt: TGTGCCAGCAGACAAGGGACGGTCTCCTACGAGCAGTACTTC
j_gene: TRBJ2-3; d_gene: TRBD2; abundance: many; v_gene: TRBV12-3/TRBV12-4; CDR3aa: CASSPGLAGGRDTQYF; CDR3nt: TGTGCCAGCAGTCCGGGACTAGCGGGAGGAAGAGATACGCAGTATTTT
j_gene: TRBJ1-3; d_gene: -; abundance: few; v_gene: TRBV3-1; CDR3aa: CASSQDVKIHGNTIYF; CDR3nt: TGTGCCAGCAGCCAAGATGTCAAAATCCACGGAAACACCATATATTTT
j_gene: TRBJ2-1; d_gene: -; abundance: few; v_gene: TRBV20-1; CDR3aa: CSAPPPVGLSYNEQFF; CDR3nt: TGCAGTGCTCCCCCTCCCGTCGGCCTCTCCTACAATGAGCAGTTCTTC
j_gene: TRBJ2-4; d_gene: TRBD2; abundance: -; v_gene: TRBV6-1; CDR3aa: CASNGLSRTSGRVEWAKNIQYF; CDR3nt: TGTGCCAGCAACGGACTATCCCGGACTAGCGGGAGAGTGGAGTGGGCCAAAAACATTCAGTACTTC
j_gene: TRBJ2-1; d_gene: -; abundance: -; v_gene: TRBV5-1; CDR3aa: CASKKGRNEQFF; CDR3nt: TGCGCCAGCAAGAAAGGGAGAAATGAGCAGTTCTTC
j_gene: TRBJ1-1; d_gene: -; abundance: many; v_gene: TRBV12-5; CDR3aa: CASGYTGIGTEAFF; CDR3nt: TGTGCTAGTGGTTATACAGGGATAGGGACTGAAGCTTTCTTT
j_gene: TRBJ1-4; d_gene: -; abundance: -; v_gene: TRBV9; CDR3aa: CASSVRWGTNEKLFF; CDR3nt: TGTGCCAGCAGCGTCAGATGGGGAACAAATGAAAAACTGTTTTTT
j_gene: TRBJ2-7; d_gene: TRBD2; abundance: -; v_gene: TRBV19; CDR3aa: CASSISQLAGGGEQYF; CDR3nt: TGTGCCAGTAGTATCTCACAACTAGCGGGAGGAGGGGAGCAGTACTTC
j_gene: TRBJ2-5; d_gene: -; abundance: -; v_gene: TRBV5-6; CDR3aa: CASRARVRQETQYF; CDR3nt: TGTGCCAGCAGGGCGAGGGTGCGTCAAGAGACCCAGTACTTC
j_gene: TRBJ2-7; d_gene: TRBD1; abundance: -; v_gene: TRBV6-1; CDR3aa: CASSPGTGKGPYEQYF; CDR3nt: TGTGCCAGCAGTCCCGGGACAGGGAAGGGCCCCTACGAGCAGTACTTC
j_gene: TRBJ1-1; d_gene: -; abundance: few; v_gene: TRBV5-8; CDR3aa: CASRRQNTEAFF; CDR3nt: TGTGCCAGCAGAAGACAAAACACTGAAGCTTTCTTT
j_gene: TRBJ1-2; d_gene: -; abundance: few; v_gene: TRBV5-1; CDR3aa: CASSLSQSLSGGYTF; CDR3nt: TGCGCCAGCAGCTTGAGTCAGAGTCTTAGTGGAGGCTACACCTTC
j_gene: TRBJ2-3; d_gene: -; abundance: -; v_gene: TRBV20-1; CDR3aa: CSATRTSTDTQYF; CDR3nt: TGCAGTGCTACGCGGACTAGCACAGATACGCAGTATTTT
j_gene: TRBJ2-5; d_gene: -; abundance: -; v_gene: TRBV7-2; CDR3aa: CASSSKISTVQETQYF; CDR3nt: TGTGCCAGCAGCTCAAAAATTAGCACGGTCCAAGAGACCCAGTACTTC
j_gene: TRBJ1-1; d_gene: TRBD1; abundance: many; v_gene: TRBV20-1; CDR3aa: CSARDGGRGRNTEAFF; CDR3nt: TGCAGTGCTAGAGATGGAGGCAGGGGGAGAAACACTGAAGCTTTCTTT
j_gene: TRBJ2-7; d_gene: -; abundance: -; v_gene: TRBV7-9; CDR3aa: CASTRKEQYF; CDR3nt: TGTGCCAGCACCCGAAAAGAGCAGTACTTC
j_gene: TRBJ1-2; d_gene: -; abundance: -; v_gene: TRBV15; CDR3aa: CATSTGGSGYGYTF; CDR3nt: TGTGCCACCAGCACCGGGGGGAGCGGCTATGGCTACACCTTC
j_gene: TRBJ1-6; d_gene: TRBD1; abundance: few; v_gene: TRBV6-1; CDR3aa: CASSSGQGLASPLHF; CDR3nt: TGTGCCAGCAGTTCGGGACAGGGGCTTGCTTCACCCCTCCACTTT
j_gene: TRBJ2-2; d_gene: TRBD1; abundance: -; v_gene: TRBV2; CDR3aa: CASSKEGTGTIGELFF; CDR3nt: TGTGCCAGCAGTAAAGAAGGGACAGGGACGATCGGGGAGCTGTTTTTT
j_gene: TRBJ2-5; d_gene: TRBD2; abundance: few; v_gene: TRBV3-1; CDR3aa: CASSLLAYQETQYF; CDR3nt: TGTGCCAGCAGCCTACTAGCGTACCAAGAGACCCAGTACTTC
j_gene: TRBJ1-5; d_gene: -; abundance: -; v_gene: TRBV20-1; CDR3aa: CSARDSLGGASGGNQPQHF; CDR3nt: TGCAGTGCTAGAGATTCGCTTGGGGGGGCTTCTGGGGGCAATCAGCCCCAGCATTTT
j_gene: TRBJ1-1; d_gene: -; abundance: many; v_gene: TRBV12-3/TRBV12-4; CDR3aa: CASSSGLNTEAFF; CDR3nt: TGTGCCAGCAGTTCCGGGCTGAACACTGAAGCTTTCTTT
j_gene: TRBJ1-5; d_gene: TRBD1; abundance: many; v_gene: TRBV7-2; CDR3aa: CASSIGQGQPQHF; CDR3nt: TGTGCCAGCAGCATTGGACAGGGCCAGCCCCAGCATTTT
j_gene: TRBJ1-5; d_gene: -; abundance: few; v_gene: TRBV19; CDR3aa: CASRVIDNSNQPQHF; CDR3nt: TGTGCCAGTAGGGTGATCGATAATAGCAATCAGCCCCAGCATTTT
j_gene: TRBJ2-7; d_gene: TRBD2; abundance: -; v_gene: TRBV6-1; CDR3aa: CASAVAGGPYEQYF; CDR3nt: TGTGCCAGCGCCGTAGCGGGAGGGCCCTACGAGCAGTACTTC
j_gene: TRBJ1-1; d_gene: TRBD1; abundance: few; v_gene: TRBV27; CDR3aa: CASRMGQGANTEAFF; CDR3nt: TGTGCCAGCAGGATGGGACAGGGAGCGAACACTGAAGCTTTCTTT
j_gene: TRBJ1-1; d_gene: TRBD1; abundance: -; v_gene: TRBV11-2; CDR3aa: CASSSRQGYTEAFF; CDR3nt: TGTGCCAGCAGCTCCAGACAGGGCTACACTGAAGCTTTCTTT